This is a list of T cell receptor beta chains from one sample in a study of neurological immune-mediated disorders. TCRdb reprocessed the 5' RACE reads via MiXCR and lists one record per CDR3 protein. The sample has 30,000 to 40,000 distinct CDR3 sequences; around 10% are singletons. Sequenced: PBMCs. The origin of the receptors is a man aged 60 to 69 with HTLV-1-associated myelopathy (HAM/TSP). CDR3s leave out the opening cysteine and the closing phenylalanine or tryptophan.

J | V | CDR3
TRBJ1-5 | TRBV20-1 | SAGQGAVGNQPQH
TRBJ2-5 | TRBV5-1 | ASRPWTGSGETQY
TRBJ1-2 | TRBV3-1 | ASSHENRASASYGYT
TRBJ1-5 | TRBV12-3/TRBV12-4 | ASGSNQPQH
TRBJ2-5 | TRBV20-1 | SPSPTQETQY
TRBJ1-2 | TRBV28 | ASREGARGDYGYT
TRBJ2-1 | TRBV7-2 | ASSLVGGYNEQF
TRBJ2-2 | TRBV29-1 | SVTGTGELF
TRBJ2-1 | TRBV7-3 | ASSPSPAGGQYNEQF
TRBJ2-2 | TRBV6-2/TRBV6-3 | ASSRASNTGELF
TRBJ2-7 | TRBV29-1 | SAGGAYEQY
TRBJ2-7 | TRBV20-1 | SASRLAGASYEQY
TRBJ2-7 | TRBV11-2 | ASSWGKGPYEQY
TRBJ2-3 | TRBV5-1 | ASSRLAGGPDTQY
TRBJ2-7 | TRBV27 | AISLWLESPEQY
TRBJ2-2 | TRBV29-1 | SAMTGHGTGELF
TRBJ1-3 | TRBV20-1 | SASWTGTGNTIY
TRBJ1-5 | TRBV6-5 | AARGGMDQPQH
TRBJ2-1 | TRBV20-1 | SAPTGARINEQF
TRBJ2-1 | TRBV9 | ASSPRTTDNEQF
TRBJ2-2 | TRBV5-5 | ASSFREYPNTGELF
TRBJ1-2 | TRBV7-2 | ASNSYRQTYGYT
TRBJ2-6 | TRBV6-2/TRBV6-3 | ASSTTSGQTPPEGANVLT
TRBJ2-1 | TRBV5-1 | ASSSLGAGGINEQF
TRBJ2-3 | TRBV5-1 | ASSNSGVGGADTQY
TRBJ1-5 | TRBV20-1 | SAREKKGSNQPQH
TRBJ1-4 | TRBV20-1 | SARGGQEKLF
TRBJ2-2 | TRBV4-2 | ASSQATGGARAGELF
TRBJ2-7 | TRBV6-1 | ASSGEGKYEQY
TRBJ1-4 | TRBV6-5 | ASSYSQATNEKLF
TRBJ2-1 | TRBV5-1 | ASSLAEGLSYNEQF
TRBJ1-5 | TRBV29-1 | SVGDSSNQPQH
TRBJ2-7 | TRBV5-1 | ASRQGSGANWQY
TRBJ2-7 | TRBV20-1 | SARTGRHYEQY
TRBJ2-1 | TRBV27 | ASAAGWAGKDNEQF
TRBJ2-6 | TRBV25-1 | ASSKLGSGANVLT
TRBJ2-1 | TRBV20-1 | SVLAGAYNEQF
TRBJ2-3 | TRBV11-2 | ASSLVISGSDTQY
TRBJ2-1 | TRBV5-1 | ASSLPGIDNEQF
TRBJ1-1 | TRBV5-1 | ASSEDFLRAF
TRBJ2-2 | TRBV6-2/TRBV6-3 | ASSPPGGSNTGELF
TRBJ1-5 | TRBV28 | ASSLSAGDNQPQH
TRBJ2-7 | TRBV7-9 | ASRTGTGLGEQY
TRBJ2-3 | TRBV12-3/TRBV12-4 | ASSLWQLSTDTQY
TRBJ2-1 | TRBV5-6 | ASNTGTGSFNEQF
TRBJ2-7 | TRBV29-1 | SVVPAGRIYEQY
TRBJ2-2 | TRBV5-1 | ASSSSRQSNTGELF
TRBJ2-5 | TRBV6-1 | ASSTTGLGETQY
TRBJ2-2 | TRBV9 | ASSVVAAMNTGELF
TRBJ2-1 | TRBV6-6 | ASRFPGGQGNEQF
TRBJ2-6 | TRBV6-5 | ASKLSGANVLT
TRBJ2-1 | TRBV7-3 | ASGASTGGRNNEQF
TRBJ2-1 | TRBV7-9 | ASSLEVRDQQF
TRBJ2-5 | TRBV5-1 | ASSFFGPEETQY